The rows below give T cell receptor beta chains drawn from one sample of a study of shared clonotypes between healthy human individuals. Assay: immunoSEQ multiplex PCR; the TCRdb copy retains only in-frame clones and omits some. The table lists 400,000 or so clones, roughly 96% of them singletons, with 0.32% in the top ten. The specimen was memory CD8+ T cells sorted from blood. The receptors derive from a man aged 30 to 39 in good health. The CDR3 runs from the conserved cysteine through the conserved F or W. The order of the fields is clone size, J gene, D gene, V gene, CDR3 DNA, CDR3 protein. D genes are given only for firm matches. The listing skips clone size in some rows; elsewhere it reads once, few, many or a size class.

clone size: .
J gene: TRBJ2-7
D gene: .
V gene: TRBV28
CDR3 DNA: TGTGCCAGCCGGAGCTCCTACGAGCAGTACTTC
CDR3 protein: CASRSSYEQYF

clone size: once
J gene: TRBJ1-2
D gene: TRBD1
V gene: TRBV6-1
CDR3 DNA: TGTGCCAGCAGTGACAGGGGACAGCCCTATGGCTACACCTTC
CDR3 protein: CASSDRGQPYGYTF

clone size: .
J gene: TRBJ1-2
D gene: .
V gene: TRBV5-4
CDR3 DNA: TGTGCCAGCAGCCAGAAGACAGGCCTTAACTATGGCTACACCTTC
CDR3 protein: CASSQKTGLNYGYTF

clone size: .
J gene: TRBJ1-2
D gene: TRBD1
V gene: TRBV27
CDR3 DNA: TGTGCCAGCAGGACCACAGGGGGTGGCTACACCTTC
CDR3 protein: CASRTTGGGYTF

clone size: .
J gene: TRBJ2-7
D gene: TRBD1
V gene: TRBV7-9
CDR3 DNA: TGTGCCAGCAGCTTAGGGGACAGGATGATCTACGAGCAGTACTTC
CDR3 protein: CASSLGDRMIYEQYF

clone size: .
J gene: TRBJ1-3
D gene: TRBD1
V gene: TRBV5-4
CDR3 DNA: TGTGCCAGCAGCGGCACCGGGACAGGCGCTCCTTTATCTGGAAACACCATATATTTT
CDR3 protein: CASSGTGTGAPLSGNTIYF

clone size: .
J gene: TRBJ1-5
D gene: .
V gene: TRBV18
CDR3 DNA: TGTGCCAGCTCACCTACAAGAGTTAGATATAGCAATCAGCCCCAGCATTTT
CDR3 protein: CASSPTRVRYSNQPQHF

clone size: .
J gene: TRBJ2-3
D gene: .
V gene: TRBV5-6
CDR3 DNA: TGTGCCAGCAGCTCCGGGCCAGGCCTGGATACGCAGTATTTT
CDR3 protein: CASSSGPGLDTQYF

clone size: .
J gene: TRBJ1-5
D gene: TRBD1
V gene: TRBV6-1
CDR3 DNA: TGTGCCAGCAGTGAATCCGCCGGACAGGGGGCCCAGCCCCAGCATTTT
CDR3 protein: CASSESAGQGAQPQHF

clone size: .
J gene: TRBJ2-5
D gene: .
V gene: TRBV19
CDR3 DNA: TGTGCCAGTAGTACTCTGAAGGGAGGAGGTGAGACCCAGTACTTC
CDR3 protein: CASSTLKGGGETQYF

clone size: .
J gene: TRBJ2-1
D gene: TRBD2
V gene: TRBV6-8
CDR3 DNA: TGTGCCAGCCGACCCCCGCGGACTAGCGGGAGGGCCTACAATGAGCAGTTCTTC
CDR3 protein: CASRPPRTSGRAYNEQFF

clone size: once
J gene: TRBJ1-2
D gene: .
V gene: TRBV2
CDR3 DNA: TGTGCCAGCAGCGGAGCAAGGGGCCTCTCCGGCTACACCTTC
CDR3 protein: CASSGARGLSGYTF

clone size: .
J gene: TRBJ1-1
D gene: .
V gene: TRBV7-2
CDR3 DNA: TGTGCCAGCAGGCGTACAGGGACCATAGCTGAAGCTTTCTTT
CDR3 protein: CASRRTGTIAEAFF

clone size: .
J gene: TRBJ1-2
D gene: TRBD1
V gene: TRBV6-5
CDR3 DNA: TGTGCCAGCGGGGAGACAGGGAACTATGGCTACACCTTC
CDR3 protein: CASGETGNYGYTF